A single sample is the source of the 20 T cell receptor beta chains below, sequenced in a study of vaccination effects on CD4 cells after COVID-19. Culturing for ten to eleven days preceded CD4+ T cell isolation. Their specific antigens are unknown. Sequencing used immunoSEQ multiplex PCR; TCRdb keeps in-frame clones, though not all of them. This sample has some 63,000 clones, with approximately 78% found just once. This material consisted of CD4+ T cells from PBMCs cultured without peptide, taken before COVID-19 vaccination. The receptors were sampled from a human donor who had a prior SARS-CoV-2 infection.

This chain links TRBV30 with TRBJ1-6; no reliable D call. The CDR3 totals 13 residues. V gave up 0 bases and J gave up 7 bases, with 7 bases separating them. The germline V gene has CDR1 GTSNPN and CDR2 SVGIG (reference sequence). The DNA of the CDR3 is TGTGCCTGGAGTGTTGGCAAAAATTCACCCCTCCACTTT. It translates to CAWSVGKNSPLHF. The variable domain in full, completed from reference TRBV30 and TRBJ1-6, reads SQTIHQWPATLVQPVGSPLSLECTVEGTSNPNLYWYRQAAGRGLQLLFYSVGIGQISSEVPQNLSASRPQDRQFILSSKKLLLSDSGFYLCAWSVGKNSPLHFGNGTRLTVT.

The chain has TRBV5-1 and TRBJ1-1, with D possibly matching TRBD1 (6 bases). Germline assignment: CDR1 SGHRS and CDR2 YFSETQ. V gave up 7 bases and J gave up 1 base, with 17 bases separating them. This CDR3 is built from 15 residues. The CDR3 DNA follows: TGCGCCAGCTACCCGGGTGGGGGACAGAACACTGAAGCTTTCTTT. Its translation is CASYPGGGQNTEAFF.

This clone occurred a few times. J is TRBJ2-1 and V is TRBV24-1, with D perhaps assigned TRBD1 or TRBD2 (5 bases each). Trimming removed 0 bases at V and 1 base at J, with 9 bases between. Looked up from germline, CDR1 is KGHDR and CDR2 is SFDVKD. CDR3 length: 16 amino acids. The DNA of the CDR3 is TGTGCCACCAGTGATTTGGGGGGTCGTTCCTACAATGAGCAGTTCTTC. Protein sequence: CATSDLGGRSYNEQFF.

This clone was detected a few times. The rearrangement uses TRBV6-5 and TRBJ2-2, with D hard to call. The CDR3 has 13 residues. V was shortened by 10 bases and J by 4 bases, with 13 bases between the two germline ends. Germline loops: CDR1 MNHEY, CDR2 SVGAGI. The CDR3 loop is CATRIFSTGELFF. CDR3 nucleotide sequence: TGTGCCACCCGGATCTTTAGCACCGGGGAGCTGTTTTTT.

V gene TRBV6-2 or TRBV6-3 combines with J gene TRBJ2-5, with a possible D match to TRBD2 (5 bases). Germline V lookup: CDR1 MNHEY, CDR2 SVGEGT. The V end lost 2 bases, the J end lost 4 bases, and 5 bases lay between the germline ends. This CDR3 has 12 amino acids. In DNA form, the CDR3 reads TGTGCCAGCAGTTACGGAGGAGAGACCCAGTACTTC. This codes for CASSYGGETQYF.

This clone was observed a few times. The chain combines TRBV7-6 with TRBJ2-1, with unresolved D. This CDR3 comprises 13 residues. Germline CDR1 is SGHVS and CDR2 is FNYEAQ. V was trimmed by 1 base and J by 7 bases, leaving 8 bases between them. CDR3 in DNA: TGTGCCAGCAGCTTAGTTCTGGAAAATGAGCAGTTCTTC. Translated, it gives CASSLVLENEQFF.

This rearrangement joins TRBV7-3 to TRBJ1-1, with a weak D call TRBD1 (6 bases). The CDR3 is 15 amino acids. Per germline, CDR1 SGHTA and CDR2 FQGTGA. V lost 6 bases and J lost 7, with 21 bases in between. The CDR3 sequence is CASSRAPGHHDEAFF. The CDR3 region has the DNA TGTGCCAGCAGTAGGGCCCCGGGACATCACGATGAAGCTTTCTTT.

CDR3 region: CASSITGGYSGEAFF. CDR3 coding DNA: TGTGCCAGTAGTATCACAGGGGGCTACAGCGGTGAAGCTTTCTTT. The chain links TRBV19 to TRBJ1-1; 9 nucleotides align to TRBD1. Trimming at V came to 3 bases and at J to 7 bases, leaving 9 bases not matched to a gene. The germline CDR1 and CDR2 sequences are LNHDA and SQIVND (reference sequence). The CDR3 is 15 residues long.

The rearrangement links TRBV24-1 to TRBJ2-1; D not certain. V was cut by 2 bases and J by 0 bases, with 7 bases left in between. CDR1 is KGHDR, CDR2 SFDVKD, per germline. The CDR3 is made up of 15 amino acids. CDR3 in amino acids: CATSDSGFSYNEQFF. The CDR3 DNA follows: TGTGCCACCAGTGATTCCGGATTCTCCTACAATGAGCAGTTCTTC.

This clone was seen only once. This chain links TRBV6-5 with TRBJ1-6; D not certain. Germline assignment: CDR1 MNHEY and CDR2 SVGAGI. The CDR3 has 16 amino acids. V lost 4 bases and J lost 7, with 17 bases in between. The DNA for the CDR3 is TGTGCCAGCAGTTTTTTTAAATTGGAAGAAAATTCACCCCTCCACTTT. It codes for CASSFFKLEENSPLHF.

In DNA form, the CDR3 reads TGTGCCTGGGGACCGGGACAGCTGAATCAGCCCCAGCATTTT. Its translation is CAWGPGQLNQPQHF. V usage is TRBV30 and J usage is TRBJ1-5; 7 bases match TRBD1. Germline V gives CDR1 GTSNPN, CDR2 SVGIG (reference sequence). The length of the CDR3 is 14 residues. After removal of 5 bases from V and 4 bases from J, the junction contained 8 bases not matched to a gene.

The CDR3 region has the DNA TGTGCCAGCAGCTTAGCCCCGTACCAAGAGACCCAGTACTTC. It translates to CASSLAPYQETQYF. The chain uses TRBV11-3 and TRBJ2-5, with D uncertain. Germline values: CDR1 SGHNT, CDR2 YENEEA. V was clipped by 1 base and J by 0 bases, with 6 bases between them. The CDR3 length is 14 residues.

The rearrangement joins TRBV18 to TRBJ2-6, with D possibly TRBD1 on 6 matching bases. The CDR3 loop spans 20 amino acids. From germline, CDR1 is KGHSH and CDR2 LQKENI. V lost 3 bases to trimming and J lost 1 base, with 22 bases between them. The CDR3 spells CASSPSQRLITGSGANVLTF. For the CDR3, the DNA is TGTGCCAGCTCACCGAGCCAACGCCTGATAACAGGGTCTGGGGCCAACGTCCTGACTTTC.

This clone is a singleton in its sample. The chain combines TRBV24-1 with TRBJ1-1; the D gene is possibly TRBD1 (5 bases). Looked up from germline, CDR1 is KGHDR and CDR2 is SFDVKD. V was trimmed by 1 base and J by 3 bases, leaving 20 bases between them. There are 18 residues in the CDR3. CDR3 coding DNA: TGTGCCACCAGTGATTTTGACAAAAGACAGACTTGGGACACTGAAGCTTTCTTT. Protein product: CATSDFDKRQTWDTEAFF.

J is TRBJ2-1 and V is TRBV3-1 (or the pseudogene TRBV3-2); no definite D call. V lost 4 bases, J lost 7 bases, and 11 bases lay in between. Germline CDR1 is LGHDT and CDR2 is YNNKEL (reference sequence). The CDR3 has 13 amino acids. CDR3 region: CASSLTPVNEQFF. The CDR3 DNA follows: TGTGCCAGCAGCCTGACACCGGTGAATGAGCAGTTCTTC.

CDR3 region: CASSLGGTTRGYTF. CDR3 nucleotide sequence: TGTGCCAGCAGCTTAGGGGGGACCACCCGTGGCTACACCTTC. The rearrangement joins TRBV7-8 to TRBJ1-2; D is possibly TRBD1 (5 bases). CDR1 and CDR2 (germline): SGHVS, FQNEAQ. Trimming took 1 base from V and 7 from J, leaving 13 bases between them. The CDR3 has 14 amino acids.

This clone was seen a handful of times. The chain is built from TRBV4-1 and TRBJ1-6, with 7 bases matching TRBD1. The CDR3 loop spans 15 amino acids. Germline V lookup: CDR1 MGHRA, CDR2 YSYEKL. The V and J ends lost 3 bases and 8 bases, in that order; junction bases with no gene match: 7. CDR3: CASSQTGPGYSPLHF. CDR3 DNA: TGCGCCAGCAGCCAGACAGGGCCGGGGTATTCACCCCTCCACTTT.

The chain carries TRBV2 and TRBJ2-7; tentatively, D is TRBD1 or TRBD2 (5 bases each). The germline V and J ends were trimmed by 6 bases and 4 bases, with 10 bases remaining between them. Germline CDR1 reads SNHLY; CDR2 reads FYNNEI. This CDR3 has 12 amino acids. Here the CDR3 reads CASRGDGYEQYF. Here the CDR3 DNA reads TGTGCCAGCAGGGGGGACGGGTACGAGCAGTACTTC.

V is TRBV21-1 and J is TRBJ1-5. TRBV21-1 counts as a pseudogene. This CDR3 comprises 17 residues. CDR3 region: CASSPGGGRGSNQPQHF. As DNA, the CDR3 is TGTGCCAGCAGCCCGGGGGGGGGACGAGGGAGCAATCAGCCCCAGCATTTT.

As for this clone: Other DNA sequences of this sample code for an identical CDR3. This chain joins TRBV12-3 or TRBV12-4 and TRBJ2-7; D remains unclear. This CDR3 is built from 13 residues. V lost 0 bases to trimming and J lost 2 bases, with 5 bases between them. CDR3 in DNA: TGTGCCAGCAGTTTAGCAGGAACCTACGAGCAGTACTTC. Translating it yields CASSLAGTYEQYF.